This record concerns one T cell receptor (beta chain) sequence. Its antigen is not identified. The CDR3 extends over 17 amino acids. V gave up 6 bases and J gave up 2 bases; unmatched junction bases: 14. The sample belongs to a study of shared clonotypes between healthy human individuals. The overall study: Per-donor plates numbered three CD4 naive, three CD4 memory, two CD8 naive and one CD8 memory. Study-wide results and limits: Of the naive CD4 clonotypes, roughly 5% were shared across a handful of donors.

CD8 cells classed as naive were CD45RO-negative and positively selected for CCR7, excluding terminally differentiated effector memory CD45RA+ cells. All donors were Caucasian adults living in Nashville, Tennessee. TCRdb's copy holds only in-frame clones and misses some; the assay was immunoSEQ multiplex PCR. The data show about 2.1 million clones, 93% seen once. Sequencing input: naive CD8+ T cells from PBMCs. This receptor was obtained from a man aged 18-30 years in good health. Some clones in this sample may be carry-over from other donors' samples. V gene TRBV6-7 combines with J gene TRBJ2-7, with 9 bases lining up with TRBD2. TRBV6-7 counts as an open reading frame of uncertain function. The CDR3 region has the DNA TGTGCCAGCAGAACTGGGGCTCGGCTAGCGGGGACCTACGAGCAGTACTTC. This sequence encodes CASRTGARLAGTYEQYF.